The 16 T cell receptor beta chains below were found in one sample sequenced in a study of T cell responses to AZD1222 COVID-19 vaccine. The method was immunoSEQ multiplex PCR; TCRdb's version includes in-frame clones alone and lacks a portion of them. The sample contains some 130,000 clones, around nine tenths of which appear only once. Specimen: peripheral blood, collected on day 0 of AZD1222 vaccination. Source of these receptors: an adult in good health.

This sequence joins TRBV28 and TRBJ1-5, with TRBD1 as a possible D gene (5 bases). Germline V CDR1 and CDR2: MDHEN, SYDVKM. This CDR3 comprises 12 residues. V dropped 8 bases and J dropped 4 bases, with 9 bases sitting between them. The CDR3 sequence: CASFGGNQPQHF. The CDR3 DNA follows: TGTGCCAGCTTTGGGGGAAATCAGCCCCAGCATTTT.

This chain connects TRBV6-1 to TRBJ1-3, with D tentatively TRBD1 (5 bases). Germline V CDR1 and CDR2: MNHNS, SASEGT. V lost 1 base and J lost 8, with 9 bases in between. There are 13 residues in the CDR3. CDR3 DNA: TGTGCCAGCAGTGAAGGCAGGGTTGACACCATATATTTT. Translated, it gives CASSEGRVDTIYF.

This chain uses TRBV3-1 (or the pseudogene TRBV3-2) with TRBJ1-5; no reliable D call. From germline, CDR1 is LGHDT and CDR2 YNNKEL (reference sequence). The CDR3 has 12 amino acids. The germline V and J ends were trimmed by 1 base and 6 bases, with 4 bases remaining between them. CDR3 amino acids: CASSQGFQPQHF. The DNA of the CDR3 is TGTGCCAGCAGCCAAGGGTTTCAGCCCCAGCATTTT.

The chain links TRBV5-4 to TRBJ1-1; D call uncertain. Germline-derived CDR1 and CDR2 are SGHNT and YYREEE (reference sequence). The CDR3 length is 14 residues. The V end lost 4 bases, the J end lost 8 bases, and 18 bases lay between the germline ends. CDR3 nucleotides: TGTGCCAGCAGCATAAACGTTGGCAATAGGGAAGCTTTCTTT. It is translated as CASSINVGNREAFF. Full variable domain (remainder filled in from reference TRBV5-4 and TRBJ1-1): ETGVTQSPTHLIKTRGQQVTLRCSSQSGHNTVSWYQQALGQGPQFIFQYYREEENGRGNFPPRFSGLQFPNYSSELNVNALELDDSALYLCASSINVGNREAFFGQGTRLTVV.

CDR3 residues: CASSRVRYGYTF. The DNA for the CDR3 is TGTGCCAGCAGCAGGGTTCGATATGGCTACACCTTC. This chain uses TRBV12-3 or TRBV12-4 with TRBJ1-2, with D possibly TRBD1 on 5 matching bases. The CDR3 runs 12 residues. V was cut by 6 bases and J by 5 bases, with 10 bases left in between.

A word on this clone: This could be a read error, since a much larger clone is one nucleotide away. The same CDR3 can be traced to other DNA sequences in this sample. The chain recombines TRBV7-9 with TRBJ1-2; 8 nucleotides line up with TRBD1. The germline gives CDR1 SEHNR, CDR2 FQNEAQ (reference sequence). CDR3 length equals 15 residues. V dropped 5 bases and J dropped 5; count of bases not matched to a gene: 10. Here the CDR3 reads CASSPRQGTGYGYTF. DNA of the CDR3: TGTGCCAGCAGCCCTCGACAGGGGACGGGATATGGCTACACCTTC.

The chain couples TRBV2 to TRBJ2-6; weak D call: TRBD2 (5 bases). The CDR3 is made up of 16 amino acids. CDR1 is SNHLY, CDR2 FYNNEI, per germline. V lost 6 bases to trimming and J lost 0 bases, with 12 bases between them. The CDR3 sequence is CASRRVANSGANVLTF. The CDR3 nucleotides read TGTGCCAGCAGGAGGGTAGCAAACTCTGGGGCCAACGTCCTGACTTTC.

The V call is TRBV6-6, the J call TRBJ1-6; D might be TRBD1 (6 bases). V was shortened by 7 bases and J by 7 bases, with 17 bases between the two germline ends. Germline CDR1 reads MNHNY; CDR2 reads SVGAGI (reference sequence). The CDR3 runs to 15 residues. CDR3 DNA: TGTGCCAGCACCGTGACAGGCAGCCTGAATTCACCCCTCCACTTT. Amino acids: CASTVTGSLNSPLHF.

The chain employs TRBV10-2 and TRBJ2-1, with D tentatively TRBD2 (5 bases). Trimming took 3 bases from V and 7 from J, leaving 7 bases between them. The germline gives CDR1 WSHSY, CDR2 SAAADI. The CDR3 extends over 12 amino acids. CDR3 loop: CASSETRNEQFF. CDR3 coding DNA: TGCGCCAGCAGTGAAACTAGGAATGAGCAGTTCTTC.

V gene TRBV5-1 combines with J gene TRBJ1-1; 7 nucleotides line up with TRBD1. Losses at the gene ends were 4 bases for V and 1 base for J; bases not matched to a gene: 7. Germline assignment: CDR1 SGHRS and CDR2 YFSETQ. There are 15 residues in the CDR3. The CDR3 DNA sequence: TGCGCCAGCAGCCCAAGACAGGGAACGAACACTGAAGCTTTCTTT. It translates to CASSPRQGTNTEAFF.

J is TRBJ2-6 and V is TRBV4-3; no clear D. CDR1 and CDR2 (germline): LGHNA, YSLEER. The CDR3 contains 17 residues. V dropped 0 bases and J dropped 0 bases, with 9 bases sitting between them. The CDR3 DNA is TGCGCCAGCAGCCAAGATCTTGTGGGCTCTGGGGCCAACGTCCTGACTTTC. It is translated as CASSQDLVGSGANVLTF.

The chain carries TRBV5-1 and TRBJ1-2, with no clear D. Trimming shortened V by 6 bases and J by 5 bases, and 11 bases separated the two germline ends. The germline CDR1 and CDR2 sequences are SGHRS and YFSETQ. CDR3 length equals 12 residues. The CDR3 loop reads CASKLLRYGYTF. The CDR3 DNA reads TGCGCCAGCAAACTTCTAAGGTATGGCTACACCTTC.

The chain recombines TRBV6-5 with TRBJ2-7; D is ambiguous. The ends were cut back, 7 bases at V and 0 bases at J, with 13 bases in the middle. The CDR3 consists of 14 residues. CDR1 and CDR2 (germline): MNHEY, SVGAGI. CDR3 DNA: TGTGCCAGCACCCCCGGGCTAGTCTCCTACGAGCAGTACTTC. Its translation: CASTPGLVSYEQYF.

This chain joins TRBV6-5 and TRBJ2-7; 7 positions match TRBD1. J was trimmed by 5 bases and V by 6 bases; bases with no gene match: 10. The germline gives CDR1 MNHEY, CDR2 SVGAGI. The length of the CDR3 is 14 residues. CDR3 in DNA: TGTGCCAGCAGACACCTGACAGGGCTCAACGAGCAGTACTTC. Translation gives CASRHLTGLNEQYF.

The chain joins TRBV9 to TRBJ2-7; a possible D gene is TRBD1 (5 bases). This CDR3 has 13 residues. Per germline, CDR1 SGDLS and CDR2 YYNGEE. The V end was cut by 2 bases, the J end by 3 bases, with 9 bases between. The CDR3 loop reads CASSVMDNYEQYF. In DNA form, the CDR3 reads TGTGCCAGCAGCGTTATGGACAACTACGAGCAGTACTTC.

The chain's CDR3 is CASSFRQGAQNEQFF. DNA for the CDR3: TGTGCCAGCAGCTTCCGACAGGGGGCGCAGAATGAGCAGTTCTTC. The gene calls are TRBV7-3 and TRBJ2-1; 10 bases map to TRBD1. Germline V gives CDR1 SGHTA, CDR2 FQGTGA. This CDR3 spans 15 amino acids. The V segment lost 3 bases and the J segment 7 bases; nucleotides outside the gene matches: 6.